This TCR beta chain stems from a study of sequential checkpoint blockade in melanoma. The method was immunoSEQ multiplex PCR; TCRdb's version includes in-frame clones alone and lacks a portion of them. Here the sample spans more than 25,000 clones, roughly 89% being singletons. Treatment denoted: randomized to nivolumab then ipilimumab (arm A) or the reverse (arm B). No patient had prior DNA-damaging chemotherapy. Germline values: CDR1 LGHNA, CDR2 YNFKEQ. The CDR3 is 14 amino acids. V was cut by 1 base and J by 3 bases, with 9 bases left in between. This specimen was CD8+ T cells sorted from blood (inferred from file names), taken from a patient given nivolumab and ipilimumab in sequence. The chain links TRBV4-2 to TRBJ1-1; TRBD1 is a possible D gene (5 bases). The receptor was isolated from a human donor with melanoma. In DNA, the CDR3 is TGTGCCAGCAGCCAAGGCCCGGGGGACACTGAAGCTTTCTTT. It encodes CASSQGPGDTEAFF.